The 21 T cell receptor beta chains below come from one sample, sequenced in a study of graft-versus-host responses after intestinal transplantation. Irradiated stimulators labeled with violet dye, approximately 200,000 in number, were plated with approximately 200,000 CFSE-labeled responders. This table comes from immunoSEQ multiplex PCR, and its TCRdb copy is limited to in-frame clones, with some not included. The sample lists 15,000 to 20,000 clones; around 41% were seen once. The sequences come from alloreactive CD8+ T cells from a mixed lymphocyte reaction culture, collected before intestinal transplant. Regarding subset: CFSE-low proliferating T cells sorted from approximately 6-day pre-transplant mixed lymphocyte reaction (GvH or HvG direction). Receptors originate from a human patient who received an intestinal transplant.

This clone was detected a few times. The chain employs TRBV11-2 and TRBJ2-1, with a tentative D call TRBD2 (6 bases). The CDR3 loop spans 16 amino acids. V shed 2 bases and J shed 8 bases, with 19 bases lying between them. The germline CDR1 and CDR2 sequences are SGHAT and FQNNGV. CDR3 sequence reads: CASSLIRGSGWDEQFF. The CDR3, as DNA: TGTGCCAGCAGCTTAATCCGAGGGAGCGGGTGGGATGAGCAGTTCTTC. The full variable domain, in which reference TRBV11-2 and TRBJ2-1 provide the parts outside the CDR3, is EAGVAQSPRYKIIEKRQSVAFWCNPISGHATLYWYQQILGQGPKLLIQFQNNGVVDDSQLPKDRFSAERLKGVDSTLKIQPAKLEDSAVYLCASSLIRGSGWDEQFFGPGTRLTVL.

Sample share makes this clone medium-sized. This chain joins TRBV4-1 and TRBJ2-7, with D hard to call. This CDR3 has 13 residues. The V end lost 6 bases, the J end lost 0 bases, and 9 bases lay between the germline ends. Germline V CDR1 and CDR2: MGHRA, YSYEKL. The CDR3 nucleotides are TGCGCCAGCAGGGACCACAGCTCCTACGAGCAGTACTTC. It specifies CASRDHSSYEQYF.

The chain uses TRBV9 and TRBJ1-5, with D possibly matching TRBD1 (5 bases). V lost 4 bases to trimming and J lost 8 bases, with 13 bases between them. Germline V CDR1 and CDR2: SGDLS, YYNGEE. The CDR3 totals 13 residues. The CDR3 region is CASSQDGGKPQHF. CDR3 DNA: TGTGCCAGCAGCCAGGACGGGGGGAAGCCCCAGCATTTT.

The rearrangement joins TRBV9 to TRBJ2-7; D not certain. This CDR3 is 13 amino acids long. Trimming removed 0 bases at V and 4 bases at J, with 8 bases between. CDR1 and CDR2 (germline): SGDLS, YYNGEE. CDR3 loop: CASSVALNYEQYF. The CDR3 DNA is TGTGCCAGCAGCGTAGCCCTCAATTACGAGCAGTACTTC.

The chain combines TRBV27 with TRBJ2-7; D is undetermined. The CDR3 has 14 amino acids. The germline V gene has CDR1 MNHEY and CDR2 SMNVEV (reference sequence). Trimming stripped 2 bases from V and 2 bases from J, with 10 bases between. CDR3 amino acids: CASSLEENPYEQYF. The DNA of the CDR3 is TGTGCCAGCAGTTTAGAGGAAAATCCCTACGAGCAGTACTTC.

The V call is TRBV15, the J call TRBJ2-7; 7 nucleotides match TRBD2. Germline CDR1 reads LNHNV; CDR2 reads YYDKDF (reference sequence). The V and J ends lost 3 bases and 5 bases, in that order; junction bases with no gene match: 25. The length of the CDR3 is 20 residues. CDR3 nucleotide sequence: TGTGCCACCAGCAGGCATTTCGGGACGTCGTTGGCGGGAGCGGACGACGAGCAGTACTTC. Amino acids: CATSRHFGTSLAGADDEQYF.

CDR3 loop: CASSQWTGRDNEQFF. CDR3 coding DNA: TGTGCCAGCAGCCAATGGACAGGGAGGGACAATGAGCAGTTCTTC. The chain recombines TRBV14 with TRBJ2-1; D may be TRBD1 (8 bases). Per the germline V gene, CDR1 is SGHDN and CDR2 is FVKESK. Trimming cost V 2 bases and J 5 bases, with 13 bases left between them. The CDR3 is 15 residues long.

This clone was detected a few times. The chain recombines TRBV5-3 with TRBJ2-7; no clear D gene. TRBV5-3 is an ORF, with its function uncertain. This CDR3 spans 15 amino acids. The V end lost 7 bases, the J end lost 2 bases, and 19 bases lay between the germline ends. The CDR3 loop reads CARLVGTPLTYEQYF. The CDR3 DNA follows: TGTGCCAGACTCGTGGGCACCCCCCTGACCTACGAGCAGTACTTC.

CDR3 amino acids: CASSIGTGGDEQYF. The CDR3 DNA sequence: TGTGCCAGTAGTATAGGGACAGGGGGCGACGAGCAGTACTTC. The rearrangement joins TRBV19 to TRBJ2-5; 11 bases match TRBD1. The DNA matches TRBJ2-7 better at its end, which makes the J call doubtful. Germline CDR1 is LNHDA and CDR2 is SQIVND (reference sequence). The CDR3 length is 14 residues.

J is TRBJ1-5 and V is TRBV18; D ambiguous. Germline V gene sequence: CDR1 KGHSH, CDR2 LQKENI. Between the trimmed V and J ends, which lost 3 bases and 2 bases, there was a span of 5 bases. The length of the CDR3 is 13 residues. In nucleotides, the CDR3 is TGTGCCAGCTCACCTCTCCGCAATCAGCCCCAGCATTTT. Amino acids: CASSPLRNQPQHF.

CDR3: CSVEDGADRGLYIADEQFF. CDR3 nucleotide sequence: TGCAGCGTTGAAGACGGGGCTGACAGGGGGCTTTATATTGCAGATGAGCAGTTCTTC. The genes are TRBV29-1 and TRBJ2-1; 10 positions match TRBD1. Trimming took 0 bases from V and 8 from J; bases not matched to a gene: 19. The CDR3 loop spans 19 amino acids. CDR1 is SQVTM, CDR2 ANQGSEA, per germline.

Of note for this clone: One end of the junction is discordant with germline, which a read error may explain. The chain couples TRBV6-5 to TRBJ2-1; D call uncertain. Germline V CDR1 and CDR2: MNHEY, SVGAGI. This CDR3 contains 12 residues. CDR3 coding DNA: TGTGCCAGCAGTAACTCCTACAATGAGCAGTTCTTC. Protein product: CASSNSYNEQFF.

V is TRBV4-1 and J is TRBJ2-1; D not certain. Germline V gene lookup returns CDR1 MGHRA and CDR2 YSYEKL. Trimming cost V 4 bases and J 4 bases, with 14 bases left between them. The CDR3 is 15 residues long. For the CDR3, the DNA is TGCGCCAGCAGCCTCCGAGTCTGGATTTACAATGAGCAGTTCTTC. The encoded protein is CASSLRVWIYNEQFF.

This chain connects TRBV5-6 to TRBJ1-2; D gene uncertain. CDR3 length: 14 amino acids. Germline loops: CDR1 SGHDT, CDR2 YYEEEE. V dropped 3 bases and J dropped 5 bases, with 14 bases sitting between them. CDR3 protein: CASSSHSKRYGYTF. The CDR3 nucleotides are TGTGCCAGCAGCTCCCATTCAAAACGGTATGGCTACACCTTC.

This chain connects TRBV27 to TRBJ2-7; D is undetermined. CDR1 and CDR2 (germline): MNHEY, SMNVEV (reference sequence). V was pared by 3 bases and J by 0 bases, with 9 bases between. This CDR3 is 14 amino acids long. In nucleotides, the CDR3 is TGTGCCAGCAGTTTCGCAGCGAGCTCCTACGAGCAGTACTTC. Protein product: CASSFAASSYEQYF.

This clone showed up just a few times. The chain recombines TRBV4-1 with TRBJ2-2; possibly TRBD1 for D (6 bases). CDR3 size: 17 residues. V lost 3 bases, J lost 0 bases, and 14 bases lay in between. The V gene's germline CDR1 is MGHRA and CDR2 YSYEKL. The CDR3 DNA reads TGCGCCAGCAGCCACCTCCCGGGACAAGCGAACACCGGGGAGCTGTTTTTT. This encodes CASSHLPGQANTGELFF.

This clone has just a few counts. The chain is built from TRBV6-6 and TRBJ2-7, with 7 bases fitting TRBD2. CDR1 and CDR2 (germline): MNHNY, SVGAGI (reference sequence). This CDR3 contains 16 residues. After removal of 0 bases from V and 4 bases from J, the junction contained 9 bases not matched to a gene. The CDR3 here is CASSYSVGTNLYEQYF. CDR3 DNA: TGTGCCAGCAGTTACTCTGTCGGGACTAACCTATACGAGCAGTACTTC.

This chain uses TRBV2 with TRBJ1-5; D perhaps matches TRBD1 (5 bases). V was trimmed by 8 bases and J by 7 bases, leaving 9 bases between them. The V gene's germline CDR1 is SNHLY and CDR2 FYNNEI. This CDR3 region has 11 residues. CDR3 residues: CASGKGQPQHF. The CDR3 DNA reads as TGTGCCAGCGGGAAGGGGCAGCCCCAGCATTTT. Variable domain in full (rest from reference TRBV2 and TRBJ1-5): EPEVTQTPSHQVTQMGQEVILRCVPISNHLYFYWYRQILGQKVEFLVSFYNNEISEKSEIFDDQFSVERPDGSNFTLKIRSTKLEDSAMYFCASGKGQPQHFGDGTRLSIL.

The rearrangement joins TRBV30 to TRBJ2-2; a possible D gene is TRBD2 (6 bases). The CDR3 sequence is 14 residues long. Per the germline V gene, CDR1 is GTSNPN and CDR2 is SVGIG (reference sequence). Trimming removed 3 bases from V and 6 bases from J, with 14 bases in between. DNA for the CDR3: TGTGCCTGGAGCCCGGGAGTAGATCCCGGGGAGCTGTTTTTT. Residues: CAWSPGVDPGELFF. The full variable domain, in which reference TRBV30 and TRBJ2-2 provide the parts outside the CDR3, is SQTIHQWPATLVQPVGSPLSLECTVEGTSNPNLYWYRQAAGRGLQLLFYSVGIGQISSEVPQNLSASRPQDRQFILSSKKLLLSDSGFYLCAWSPGVDPGELFFGEGSRLTVL.

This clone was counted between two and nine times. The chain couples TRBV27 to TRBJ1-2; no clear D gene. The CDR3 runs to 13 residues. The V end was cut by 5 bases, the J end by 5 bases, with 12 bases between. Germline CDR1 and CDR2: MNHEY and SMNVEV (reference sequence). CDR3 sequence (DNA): TGTGCCAGCAGTGCCTCTGCCTTTTATGGCTACACCTTC. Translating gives CASSASAFYGYTF.

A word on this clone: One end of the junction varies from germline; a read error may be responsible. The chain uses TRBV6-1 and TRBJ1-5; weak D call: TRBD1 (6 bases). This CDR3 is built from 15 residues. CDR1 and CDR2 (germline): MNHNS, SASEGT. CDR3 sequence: CAISEGGYGNQPQHF. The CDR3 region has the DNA TGTGCCATCAGTGAGGGGGGGTATGGCAATCAGCCCCAGCATTTT.